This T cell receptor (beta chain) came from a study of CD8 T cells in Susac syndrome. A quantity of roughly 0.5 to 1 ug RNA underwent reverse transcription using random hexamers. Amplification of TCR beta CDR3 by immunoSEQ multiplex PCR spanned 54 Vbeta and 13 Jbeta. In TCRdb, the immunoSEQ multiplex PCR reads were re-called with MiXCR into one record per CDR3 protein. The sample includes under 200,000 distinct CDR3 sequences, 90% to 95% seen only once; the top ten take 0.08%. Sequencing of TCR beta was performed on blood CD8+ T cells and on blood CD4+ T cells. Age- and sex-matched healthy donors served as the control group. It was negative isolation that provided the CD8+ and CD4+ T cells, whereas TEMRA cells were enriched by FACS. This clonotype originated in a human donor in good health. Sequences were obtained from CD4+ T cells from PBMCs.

The DNA for the CDR3 is TGCGCCAGCAGAGAGGAGGAGACCCAGTACTTC. Its translation: CASREEETQYF. The V call is TRBV5-1, the J call TRBJ2-5; D unresolved. Per the germline V gene, CDR1 is SGHRS and CDR2 is YFSETQ. CDR3 length equals 11 residues. The ends were cut back, 5 bases at V and 5 bases at J, with 7 bases in the middle.